A selection of T cell receptor beta chains follows, all from one sample in a study of technical replicates of blood from several donors. Produced via immunoSEQ multiplex PCR; TCRdb's table is partial and in-frame only. This repertoire shows 65,000 to 85,000 clones, around 92% found once; its top ten account for 0.35% to 0.45%. The sequencing sample was made of T cells isolated from PBMCs. The receptors were gathered from a human donor in good health. Both conserved end residues are part of each CDR3. D genes are given only for firm matches. A row's size may be missing; if present it is once, few, many or a size class.

TRBJ2-7,TRBV27,.,.,TGTGCCAGCAGTTCTGCCCCCTCTTGGAGAAACGAGCAGTACTTC,CASSSAPSWRNEQYF
TRBJ2-2,TRBV10-3,.,TRBD2,TGTGCCACGATTAGCGGGAGGATATCCGGGGAGCTGTTTTTT,CATISGRISGELFF
TRBJ2-7,TRBV27,.,.,TGTGCCAGCAGTTTGTCTCAGGGTAAATCAAAGCAGTACTTC,CASSLSQGKSKQYF
TRBJ1-5,TRBV6-4,.,.,TGTGCCAGCAGTGACAGAGATGGGGGGTATAGCAATCAGCCCCAGCATTTT,CASSDRDGGYSNQPQHF
TRBJ1-1,TRBV5-5,.,.,TGTGCCAGCAGCTTGAAGGGGAAACGGGAAGCTTTCTTT,CASSLKGKREAFF
TRBJ1-1,TRBV6-5,.,.,TGTGCCAGCAGCCCCAACAAGAACACTGAAGCTTTCTTT,CASSPNKNTEAFF
TRBJ1-1,TRBV19,.,TRBD1,TGTGCCAGTGCGGGACAGGAGAACACTGAAGCTTTCTTT,CASAGQENTEAFF
TRBJ2-2,TRBV19,.,.,TGTGCCAGTAGTTTCCTAGGCGGGGAGCTGTTTTTT,CASSFLGGELFF
TRBJ1-3,TRBV11-2,.,.,TGTGCCAGCAGCCCCGGCTCTGGAAACACCATATATTTT,CASSPGSGNTIYF
TRBJ2-3,TRBV12-5,once,.,TGTGCTAGTGGTCACTACTCGAGTGATACGCAGTATTTT,CASGHYSSDTQYF
TRBJ2-3,TRBV29-1,.,TRBD1,TGCAGCGGGACAGGATTCTCAGATACGCAGTATTTT,CSGTGFSDTQYF
TRBJ1-2,TRBV25-1,.,TRBD1,TGTGCCAGCAGTGACATAGGGACAGACAACTATGGCTACACCTTC,CASSDIGTDNYGYTF
TRBJ2-7,TRBV2,.,TRBD2,TGTGCCAGCAGCGCTACGGGACTAGTCATATACGAGCAGTACTTC,CASSATGLVIYEQYF
TRBJ2-7,TRBV5-6,.,TRBD1,TGTGCCAGCTATGTGGGACAGGGGGCCCACGAGCAGTACTTC,CASYVGQGAHEQYF
TRBJ2-3,TRBV6-1,.,TRBD1,TGTGCCAGCAGTGAACCGGGACAGGGGGCTCCAGATACGCAGTATTTT,CASSEPGQGAPDTQYF
TRBJ1-3,TRBV19,.,TRBD1,TGTGCCACCCAGAGGGCTGGGACAGGATCTTTCTCTGGAAACACCATATATTTT,CATQRAGTGSFSGNTIYF
TRBJ1-2,TRBV6-1,once,.,TGTGCCAGCAGTGAAGCCTTGGGAGAGATATATGGCTACACCTTC,CASSEALGEIYGYTF
TRBJ1-5,TRBV2,.,.,TGTGCCAGCAGTGCACAGCCCTATAGCAATCAGCCCCAGCATTTT,CASSAQPYSNQPQHF
TRBJ2-7,TRBV7-9,.,TRBD2,TGTGCCAGCAGCCGAGGGACTAGCGGGAGGGCGGGTGAGCAGTACTTC,CASSRGTSGRAGEQYF
TRBJ2-2,TRBV25-1,.,.,TGTGCCAGCAGGAACCCACAGGGAGCCGGGGAGCTGTTTTTT,CASRNPQGAGELFF
TRBJ2-6,TRBV5-4,.,.,TGTGCCAGCAGCTCTGGACTGCAACTAAGCTCTGGGGCCAACGTCCTGACTTTC,CASSSGLQLSSGANVLTF
TRBJ1-1,TRBV6-5,.,.,TGTGCCAGCAGGGAGGGCTTTGAAGCTTTCTTT,CASREGFEAFF
TRBJ1-1,TRBV4-1,.,.,TGCGCCAGCAGCCAAGACTCTCTACTTAACACTGAAGCTTTCTTT,CASSQDSLLNTEAFF
TRBJ2-1,TRBV5-6,.,.,TGTGCCAGCAGCCTCTCGTATCGACCCACAGAAAGTGAGTTCTTC,CASSLSYRPTESEFF
TRBJ1-1,TRBV7-9,.,.,TGTGCCAGCAGCTTAGCGTCTCGGGGGGACACTGAAGCTTTCTTT,CASSLASRGDTEAFF
TRBJ2-7,TRBV11-3,.,.,TGTGCCAGCAGCTTCAGCTACGAGCAGTACTTC,CASSFSYEQYF
TRBJ2-5,TRBV29-1,.,TRBD2,TGCAGCGTTGAAGATCTCGCGGGAGGGTACCAAGAGACCCAGTACTTC,CSVEDLAGGYQETQYF
TRBJ1-1,TRBV7-3,.,.,TGTGCCAGCAGCTTTGGGGGCGAGAACACTGAAGCTTTCTTT,CASSFGGENTEAFF
TRBJ1-3,TRBV6-7,once,.,TGTGCCAGCAGTTACTCGAAAGGGGGAGCTGGAAACACCATATATTTT,CASSYSKGGAGNTIYF
TRBJ2-2,TRBV7-3,.,TRBD2,TGTGCCAGCAGCTCGACTAGCGGGAGGGTCAGGAGCACCGGGGAGCTGTTTTTT,CASSSTSGRVRSTGELFF